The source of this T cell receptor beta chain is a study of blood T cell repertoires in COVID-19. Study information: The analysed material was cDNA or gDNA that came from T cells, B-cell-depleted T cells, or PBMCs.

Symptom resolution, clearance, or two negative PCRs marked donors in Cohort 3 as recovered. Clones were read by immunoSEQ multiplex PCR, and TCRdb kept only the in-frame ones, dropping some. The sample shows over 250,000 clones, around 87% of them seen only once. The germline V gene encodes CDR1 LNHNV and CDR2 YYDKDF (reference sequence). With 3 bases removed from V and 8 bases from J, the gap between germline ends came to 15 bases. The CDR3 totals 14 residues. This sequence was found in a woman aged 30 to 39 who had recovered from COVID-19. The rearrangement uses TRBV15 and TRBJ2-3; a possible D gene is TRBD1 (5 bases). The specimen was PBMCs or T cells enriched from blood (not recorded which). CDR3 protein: CATSRSGQVSTQYF. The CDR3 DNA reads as TGTGCCACCAGCAGGAGTGGACAAGTGAGTACGCAGTATTTT.